This TCR beta chain was documented in a study of graft-versus-host responses after intestinal transplantation. Study-wide background: Each recipient received anti-thymocyte globulin induction, then tacrolimus and steroids for 2 to 4 years.

In this sample, this clone turned up a few times. The CDR3 has 16 amino acids. With V trimmed by 4 bases and J by 4 bases, 11 bases remained unmatched. The V gene's germline CDR1 is SGHRS and CDR2 YFSETQ. Libraries were prepared by immunoSEQ multiplex PCR; TCRdb keeps only in-frame clonotypes and omits some of them. The table has approximately 26,000 clones, around 78% seen once. This clonotype was sampled from a human patient who received an intestinal transplant, so some T cells may come from the graft donor. V usage is TRBV5-1 and J usage is TRBJ2-1, with 7 bases identical to TRBD2. The sample consisted of PBMCs, taken almost 29 days after intestinal transplant. DNA for the CDR3: TGCGCCAGCAGCAGCAGGGTCGTCGGGAGGTACAATGAGCAGTTCTTC. Translating gives CASSSRVVGRYNEQFF.